This T cell receptor (beta chain) emerged from a study of T cells expressing NK-cell markers. In germline, CDR1 is SEHNR, CDR2 FQNEAQ (reference sequence). The CDR3 is 18 amino acids. No DNA is given; TCRdb re-called the 5' RACE reads and lists each CDR3 protein once. The repertoire table contains about 460,000 distinct CDR3 sequences. Sequencing was done on a sample of blood T cells: a sorted CD56 or NKG2C T cell subset, CD4+ or CD8+ T cells, or bulk PBMC T cells (not recorded which). The chain employs TRBV7-9 and TRBJ1-6; the D call from TCRdb, TRBD1, cannot be confirmed without DNA. The TCR was taken from a woman aged 50 to 65 in good health. The CDR3 spells CASSIPPGTGVSNSPLHF.